The 22 T cell receptor beta chains below were found in one sample sequenced in a study of OX40 agonist ivuxolimab in advanced cancers. Profiling relied on immunoSEQ multiplex PCR, and the TCRdb table lists in-frame clones only, not all of them. Among tens of thousands of clones, roughly 90% were seen once, and the ten largest hold less than 0.6%. Sequences were derived from CD4+ or CD8+ T cells sorted from blood, sampled in a trial of the OX40 agonist ivuxolimab. Receptors originate from an adult with an advanced solid tumor such as melanoma, head and neck, liver or kidney cancer.

The CDR3 loop reads CASSQGYYDVASGGSNIQYF. The CDR3, as DNA: TGCGCCAGCAGCCAAGGGTATTATGATGTGGCTAGCGGGGGGTCTAACATTCAGTACTTC. This chain connects TRBV4-3 to TRBJ2-4; TRBD2 matches 11 bases. The V gene's germline CDR1 is LGHNA and CDR2 YSLEER. The junction had 18 bases not matched to a gene; V was cut back by 1 base and J by 7 bases. This CDR3 is built from 20 residues.

The chain recombines TRBV6-5 with TRBJ1-6, with 7 bases matching TRBD1. The CDR3 runs to 14 residues. Trimming took 6 bases from V and 7 from J; bases not matched to a gene: 6. Germline V gene lookup returns CDR1 MNHEY and CDR2 SVGAGI. Written as DNA, the CDR3 is TGTGCCAGCAGCCCCGGGACAGCGAATTCACCCCTCCACTTT. It yields the protein CASSPGTANSPLHF.

The V and J genes are TRBV19 and TRBJ2-3; D is unresolved. This CDR3 has 14 residues. Trimming removed 2 bases at V and 0 bases at J, with 6 bases between. Germline CDR1 LNHDA, CDR2 SQIVND (reference sequence). CDR3 in DNA: TGTGCCAGTAGTATAAAAGTTAGCACAGATACGCAGTATTTT. The encoded protein is CASSIKVSTDTQYF.

V is TRBV19 and J is TRBJ2-4; D not certain. CDR3 length: 11 residues. Germline CDR1 reads LNHDA; CDR2 reads SQIVND (reference sequence). The germline V and J ends were trimmed by 3 bases and 9 bases, with 6 bases remaining between them. CDR3 DNA: TGTGCCAGTAGTATGTCATCCATTCAGTACTTC. This translates into CASSMSSIQYF. Drawing the rest from reference TRBV19 and TRBJ2-4, the complete variable domain is DGGITQSPKYLFRKEGQNVTLSCEQNLNHDAMYWYRQDPGQGLRLIYYSQIVNDFQKGDIAEGYSVSREKKESFPLTVTSAQKNPTAFYLCASSMSSIQYFGAGTRLSVL.

This rearrangement joins TRBV27 to TRBJ1-2; 9 nucleotides align to TRBD1. Trimming took 3 bases from V and 3 from J; bases not matched to a gene: 2. The CDR3 is 14 amino acids. Germline CDR1 and CDR2: MNHEY and SMNVEV (reference sequence). CDR3 coding DNA: TGTGCCAGCAGTTTGCGACAGGGGGACTATGGCTACACCTTC. Its translation: CASSLRQGDYGYTF.

The genes are TRBV7-2 and TRBJ2-2; possibly TRBD1 for D (6 bases). CDR3 size: 16 residues. Per germline, CDR1 SGHTA and CDR2 FQGNSA. Trimming removed 1 base at V and 3 bases at J, with 12 bases between. CDR3 in amino acids: CASSLVGGVDTGELFF. Written as DNA, the CDR3 is TGTGCCAGCAGCTTAGTAGGGGGTGTCGACACCGGGGAGCTGTTTTTT.

CDR3 bases: TGCGCCAGCAGCCCCCAGGGGGCAAGTGGAAACACCATATATTTT. This translates into CASSPQGASGNTIYF. V usage is TRBV4-1 and J usage is TRBJ1-3, with 8 bases aligning to TRBD1. The CDR3 totals 15 residues. Per germline, CDR1 MGHRA and CDR2 YSYEKL. The V segment lost 4 bases and the J segment 3 bases; nucleotides outside the gene matches: 5.

The rearrangement uses TRBV5-4 and TRBJ2-6; D is unclear. Germline-derived CDR1 and CDR2 are SGHNT and YYREEE (reference sequence). Trimming cost V 0 bases and J 1 base, with 14 bases left between them. The CDR3 contains 18 residues. CDR3 amino acids: CASSLGAAFVSGANVLTF. CDR3 DNA sequence: TGTGCCAGCAGCTTGGGGGCAGCCTTTGTTTCTGGGGCCAACGTCCTGACTTTC.

This rearrangement joins TRBV27 to TRBJ2-5; no clear D gene. CDR1 is MNHEY, CDR2 SMNVEV, per germline (reference sequence). This CDR3 contains 13 residues. Trimming took off 3 bases at V and 5 bases at J, with 10 bases between the two ends. CDR3 in DNA: TGTGCCAGCAGTTTTGGACCCTGGGAGACCCAGTACTTC. This encodes CASSFGPWETQYF.

The rearrangement joins TRBV5-1 to TRBJ2-5; 7 positions agree with TRBD1. The CDR3 spans 14 residues. CDR1 and CDR2 from the germline V gene are SGHRS and YFSETQ. Trimming took 4 bases from V and 2 from J; bases not matched to a gene: 5. Written as DNA, the CDR3 is TGCGCCAGCAGCAACCGACAGGGACAAGAGACCCAGTACTTC. It specifies CASSNRQGQETQYF.

This chain uses TRBV6-5 with TRBJ2-4, with D unresolved. V was clipped by 6 bases and J by 9 bases, with 21 bases between them. Germline V gene lookup returns CDR1 MNHEY and CDR2 SVGAGI. The CDR3 runs 15 residues. CDR3 in DNA: TGTGCCAGCAGATCGGCTGGCCTGGCTAAGGGCATTCAGTACTTC. Translation gives CASRSAGLAKGIQYF.

The chain is built from TRBV7-2 and TRBJ2-5; 12 bases are a match to TRBD2. Trimming cost V 5 bases and J 1 base; bases outside gene matches: 5. In germline, CDR1 is SGHTA, CDR2 FQGNSA. This CDR3 has 16 amino acids. The CDR3 spells CASSPRLAGAQETQYF. The CDR3 DNA is TGTGCCAGCAGCCCCAGACTAGCGGGGGCCCAAGAGACCCAGTACTTC. Supplemented by reference TRBV7-2 and TRBJ2-5, the full variable domain reads GAGVSQSPSNKVTEKGKDVELRCDPISGHTALYWYRQSLGQGLEFLIYFQGNSAPDKSGLPSDRFSAERTGGSVSTLTIQRTQQEDSAVYLCASSPRLAGAQETQYFGPGTRLLVL.

This chain connects TRBV4-1 to TRBJ2-2, with 13 bases aligning to TRBD2. Germline CDR1 MGHRA, CDR2 YSYEKL. V was clipped by 1 base and J by 3 bases; unmatched bases: 8. This CDR3 has 19 amino acids. DNA for the CDR3: TGCGCCAGCAGCCAAGGGGGACTAGCGGGATTTAGCGACACCGGGGAGCTGTTTTTT. Translation gives CASSQGGLAGFSDTGELFF.

V and J are TRBV6-5 and TRBJ2-7; 10 bases map to TRBD1. This CDR3 region has 15 residues. The V gene's germline CDR1 is MNHEY and CDR2 SVGAGI. Trimming cost V 6 bases and J 5 bases; bases outside gene matches: 10. CDR3 amino acids: CASSQTGGKSDEQYF. The CDR3, as DNA: TGTGCCAGCAGCCAGACAGGGGGCAAGAGCGACGAGCAGTACTTC.

This chain joins TRBV7-3 and TRBJ2-1; weak D call: TRBD1 (6 bases). The CDR3 length is 15 residues. Trimming shortened V by 3 bases and J by 8 bases, and 17 bases separated the two germline ends. Per the germline V gene, CDR1 is SGHTA and CDR2 is FQGTGA. CDR3 residues: CASSFGSGEMDEQFF. CDR3 DNA: TGTGCCAGCAGCTTTGGTTCAGGGGAAATGGATGAGCAGTTCTTC.

This chain links TRBV30 with TRBJ1-5; D might be TRBD1 (6 bases). Trimming pared 4 bases from V and 7 bases from J, leaving 14 bases between. Per the germline V gene, CDR1 is GTSNPN and CDR2 is SVGIG (reference sequence). The CDR3 totals 13 residues. The DNA of the CDR3 is TGTGCCTGGACCGGGGGCGAAGGGCAGCCCCAGCATTTT. Its protein product is CAWTGGEGQPQHF.

V usage is TRBV6-5 and J usage is TRBJ2-5; D is perhaps TRBD2 (5 bases). The ends were cut back, 5 bases at V and 9 bases at J, with 16 bases in the middle. The CDR3 has 13 amino acids. The germline V gene has CDR1 MNHEY and CDR2 SVGAGI. CDR3 region: CASSAGDRLAQYF. The CDR3, as DNA: TGTGCCAGCAGTGCCGGGGATCGCTTGGCCCAGTACTTC.

This clone came up once. This sequence joins TRBV6-6 and TRBJ1-5; D uncertain. Germline CDR1 and CDR2: MNHNY and SVGAGI (reference sequence). The V end lost 4 bases, the J end lost 3 bases, and 7 bases lay between the germline ends. The CDR3 runs to 13 residues. CDR3 residues: CASSSFHNQPQHF. The CDR3 DNA is TGTGCCAGCAGTTCCTTTCACAATCAGCCCCAGCATTTT.

V is TRBV9 and J is TRBJ2-5, with a tentative D call TRBD2 (6 bases). Trimming pared 4 bases from V and 5 bases from J, leaving 18 bases between. Germline V gene lookup returns CDR1 SGDLS and CDR2 YYNGEE. This CDR3 contains 15 residues. Here the CDR3 DNA reads TGTGCCAGCAGCATAGGGACTTCCGCCGGGGAGACCCAGTACTTC. Its protein is CASSIGTSAGETQYF. The full variable domain, completed using reference TRBV9 and TRBJ2-5, is DSGVTQTPKHLITATGQRVTLRCSPRSGDLSVYWYQQSLDQGLQFLIQYYNGEERAKGNILERFSAQQFPDLHSELNLSSLELGDSALYFCASSIGTSAGETQYFGPGTRLLVL.

V gene TRBV4-3 combines with J gene TRBJ2-7; D remains ambiguous. The length of the CDR3 is 14 residues. Trimming removed 0 bases from V and 3 bases from J, with 9 bases in between. CDR1 is LGHNA and CDR2 is YSLEER in the germline V gene. CDR3 sequence reads: CASSQERWDYEQYF. CDR3 in DNA: TGCGCCAGCAGCCAAGAAAGATGGGACTACGAGCAGTACTTC.

The chain has TRBV28 and TRBJ2-7; D possibly corresponds to TRBD1 (5 bases). V lost 3 bases and J lost 3, with 9 bases in between. Germline V gives CDR1 MDHEN, CDR2 SYDVKM. The length of the CDR3 is 13 residues. Written as DNA, the CDR3 is TGTGCCAGCAGTTTCGACAGATACTACGAGCAGTACTTC. Translating gives CASSFDRYYEQYF.

There are a few counts of this clone. The J gene is TRBJ2-1, the V gene TRBV6-5; D possibly corresponds to TRBD2 (6 bases). Germline V gene sequence: CDR1 MNHEY, CDR2 SVGAGI. The CDR3 extends over 16 amino acids. Deletions cut 2 bases from V and 3 bases from J, with 14 bases between. The DNA of the CDR3 is TGTGCCAGCAGTTACATGGGGGGTAGGCTCTACAATGAGCAGTTCTTC. Its protein is CASSYMGGRLYNEQFF.